This T cell receptor beta chain was profiled in a study of cytomegalovirus exposure and HLA in healthy donors (dated by TCRdb to about 2017). With respect to the entire study: In an earlier analysis of roughly 500 of the donors, under 300 Gb of sequence data and 100 million or so unique TCR beta sequences from 180 million or so T cells were reported. Approximately 300 gigabases of sequencing data and approximately 84 million unique TCR sequences were included in an early release covering 550 to 800 HLA-typed donors. Among the roughly 400 genotyped donors, 75% to 90% belonged to the genetic ancestry cluster associated with self-reported Caucasian donors. The study aimed to test whether signatures of past pathogen exposure could be identified by cataloging public T cell receptors. The study profiled the T cell repertoires of hundreds of subjects by immunosequencing and related them to cytomegalovirus serostatus. Besides the first cohort of hundreds of subjects, a separate validation cohort made up of around 120 different subjects was used. The study combined high-throughput TCR immunosequencing, statistical association of individual TCRs with disease status, and machine learning to predict cytomegalovirus infection status. In a later analysis, previously published TCR beta repertoires from fewer than 750 donors were re-analyzed and high-resolution HLA genotyping was added so that TCR occurrence patterns could be studied. Rather than using new phenotypic data, the later analysis identified candidate immune exposures from TCR beta sequences and from how often those sequences occurred across donors. An earlier analysis of 587 of the donors used high-throughput TCR beta sequencing to judge whether each TCR beta V gene segment behaved as functional or pseudogenic. Donor age, sex, ethnicity and CMV serostatus were collected together with the repertoire data. Genome-wide SNP genotypes for about three fifths of the roughly 700 donors were used in a later genetic analysis, which treated that subset as a discovery cohort. Every discovery cohort repertoire had been produced on one sequencing platform. HLA typing included class I and class II loci at four-digit resolution. The number of donors typed differed by locus, with 629-630 for A, B, C, DRB1 and DQB1, approximately 500 for DQA1, over 600 for DPA1, and some 440 for DPB1. Roughly 5 DR-DQ haplotypes were handled as single units for association and clustering because linkage in the cohort was strong. On average, 235,054 unique TCR beta nucleotide sequences were sequenced per donor among several hundred genotyped donors of the cohort, with 15% to 20% of those sequences being non-productive. Broader findings and caveats from the paper: A later analysis associated about 17,000 TCR beta sequences with specific HLA alleles at a false discovery rate of 0.05. According to a later analysis, most CMV-associated TCR beta chains appeared to be HLA-restricted, and the HLA associations seemed to be driven largely by CMV exposure. According to a later analysis, parvovirus B19, influenza, CMV and Epstein-Barr virus appeared linked to several top co-occurrence clusters. In a later analysis, TCR association rates were found to vary across HLA loci, with the most associated TCRs seen for DRB1 alleles and the fewest for HLA-C alleles. HLA typing was unavailable for some donors at each locus, so association tests used only the typed subset. Only TCR beta chains were sequenced in this cohort, and the absence of alpha or paired-chain data limited detectable features. Compared with the roughly 700-donor mean, donors in an Asian-associated ancestry cluster had fewer N-insertions in productive TCRs, according to a later genetic analysis. The study gave a list of around 170 TCR beta chains associated with cytomegalovirus. CMV serostatus was the only immune exposure information available for the cohort. In an earlier analysis of around 500 of the donors, most TCR beta V segments appeared in productive rearrangements about 90% or about 30% of the time, broadly matching IMGT annotations. V-gene and J-gene trimming of TCR beta chains was associated with a missense DCLRE1C variant in a later genetic analysis, and the association was replicated in an independent cohort. Cytomegalovirus status was reported to be diagnosed by the classifier with high specificity and sensitivity in both the original and validation cohorts. The sequencing pipeline was judged likely to have produced a cluster of highly shared sequence variants as a technical artifact. Some IMGT-functional V segments, including TRBV6-2 and TRBV6-3, could not be told apart with the 87-base-pair reads, so those segments were excluded. Correlated functional status among segregating V segments might be attributable to linkage disequilibrium, but an unknown experimental factor could not be ruled out. When HLA alleles, especially DR and DQ, strongly co-occurred, TCR associations were difficult to assign to individual alleles. Roughly uniform sequencing depth across donors was assumed in presence/absence analyses, although this assumption may not hold. The authors suggested that the approach could potentially be extended to other disease states and immunological phenotypes. Across donors, most TCR sequences were observed very rarely, whereas some public TCRs were present in many individuals. In vitro tests confirmed that a few of the cytomegalovirus-associated TCR beta chains recognize cytomegalovirus antigens. A further reported finding was that TCR beta sequences accurately predicted the HLA-A and HLA-B alleles for most subjects in the first cohort. A later analysis found that HLA-associated TCR beta chains were more clonally expanded and had lower generation probabilities than equally common non-associated chains. Because counts were too low, about 15 rarely observed V segments, including chromosome 9 orphons, were left out of the earlier analysis of a few hundred of the donors.

This clone has just one count. The clone's antigen remains unknown. Base quality data are lacking; no much larger clone is found one base away. The protocol used for the library was the immunoSEQ multiplex PCR assay. A mixture of 60 forward primers for TCR Vbeta segments and 13 reverse primers for TCR Jbeta segments was used in the multiplex PCR. A multiplex PCR assay on genomic DNA amplified the CDR3 region of rearranged TCR beta genes. On the Illumina HiSeq System, the amplified TCR beta libraries were sequenced as 87-base-pair reads. The study's own analysis went as follows. In a later analysis, some 80 million unique TCR beta chains were counted across the 500 to 850 repertoires, and around 10 million of these chains were shared by at least two donors. A nearest-neighbor algorithm error-corrected the raw reads and collapsed the reads into unique sequences, merging closely related sequences to remove PCR and sequencing errors. Alignment of CDR3 sequences to IMGT reference sequences was used to assign V, D and J gene segments. Each retained sequence needed at least a six-nucleotide match to both a V gene segment and a J gene segment. A rearrangement counted as productive if the CDR3 had no stop codons and remained in frame with V and J, and every other rearrangement counted as non-productive. CDR3 was defined according to IMGT convention as the region running from the second conserved V-encoded cysteine to the conserved J-encoded phenylalanine. In an earlier analysis of more than 550 of the donors, sequences lacking an unambiguous match to a single V gene segment were excluded. In an earlier analysis of 500 to 750 of the donors, V segments were called functional above 56.7% productive rearrangements and were called segregating when the between-donor standard deviation exceeded 5%. A statistical classification framework was built for diagnosing cytomegalovirus status from the catalog of TCR beta chain sequences. In a later analysis, TCR nucleotide sequences were compared against IMGT/GENE-DB human TR gene sequences so that V and J genes could be assigned. In a later analysis, CDR3 sequences and most-parsimonious VDJ recombination scenarios were assigned using the TCRdist pipeline. In a later analysis, each TCR beta chain was defined by its CDR3 amino acid sequence together with its V-gene family, and reads lacking a unique V-gene family were excluded. To address suspected cross-contamination and a sequencing artifact, a later analysis removed roughly 580 highly shared, low-generation-probability nucleotide sequences. In a later analysis, a clonal expansion index for each public chain was calculated from normalized within-repertoire ranks of inferred template counts. A later analysis computed generation probabilities with a VDJ recombination model fitted to out-of-frame rearrangements, and checked the results against IGoR. Hypergeometric tests were used in a later analysis to score TCR-TCR, TCR-HLA and TCR-CMV co-occurrence, with a repertoire-size bias correction applied to the TCR pairs. In a later analysis, false discovery rates were estimated by permuting HLA or CMV assignments 20 times. In a later analysis, co-occurring TCRs were grouped using DBSCAN, with TCRdist sequence similarity added in when clustering inside HLA-allele-positive subsets. Repertoires with fewer than 30,000 or more than 120,000 public chains were left out of co-occurrence clustering, as were about 5 repertoires with anomalous nucleotide sharing. TCRdb took over this immuneACCESS table, retaining in-frame rearrangements with V and J assigned. Such tables are incomplete; in checked studies, under half of the missing clones stem from an unresolved V gene, and the remainder is unexplained. V, J and clone size are those of that table, while D and trimming were read from the DNA. The sample contains about 190,000 clones, 75% to 90% of them found a single time. 1% to 1.5% of the sample is held by the ten biggest clonotypes.

The cohort was made up of approximately 700 healthy bone marrow donors. At the time of sampling, all cohort members were nominally healthy, though unrecorded immune exposures were likely present. The donor was CMV seronegative and was included in the group of approximately 350 seronegative cohort members. Each donor provided a peripheral blood sample, and peripheral blood mononuclear cells were used for TCR beta sequencing. The Qiagen DNeasy Blood Extraction Kit was used to extract genomic DNA from the blood cell samples. The CDR3 starts with the cysteine, ends with the phenylalanine, and has 14 residues. Of the read, only the CDR3 DNA is kept; its 42 bases are in frame from base 1. V is pruned by 4 bases and J by 4 bases, leaving 6 bases of the junction without a gene match. For CDR1 and CDR2, the germline V gene lists SGHVS and FQNEAQ.

The source of this sequence is a man aged 30-40 years in good health and CMV-seronegative. The V gene is TRBV7-8 and the J gene is TRBJ1-1; 7 central nucleotides agree with TRBD1. Sequencing input: PBMCs. The sequenced DNA: TGTGCCAGCAGCTCGACAGGGTTGCGCACTGAAGCTTTCTTT. This yields the protein CASSSTGLRTEAFF.